This TCR beta chain was retrieved from a study of OX40 agonist ivuxolimab in advanced cancers. Germline V gene data show CDR1 as SEHNR and CDR2 as FQNEAQ (reference sequence). The V segment lost 2 bases and the J segment 1 base; nucleotides outside the gene matches: 4. The CDR3 length is 16 residues. TCRdb's copy holds only in-frame clones and misses some; the assay was immunoSEQ multiplex PCR. This sample has roughly 75,000 clones, with around 87% found just once. The sample in question was CD4+ or CD8+ T cells sorted from blood, obtained in a trial of the OX40 agonist ivuxolimab. This chain joins TRBV7-9 and TRBJ2-2; 7 bases fit TRBD2. The TCR comes from an adult with an advanced solid tumor such as melanoma, head and neck, liver or kidney cancer. The CDR3 region is CASSLSAGVNTGELFF. The CDR3 coding sequence is TGTGCCAGCAGCTTATCGGCGGGGGTGAACACCGGGGAGCTGTTTTTT.